The 22 T cell receptor beta chains given below trace back to one sample, sequenced in a study of shared clonotypes between healthy human individuals. Generated by immunoSEQ multiplex PCR, the TCRdb table keeps only in-frame clones and is missing some. The sample yields approximately 1.5 million clones, approximately 98% seen once. The sequencing sample was made of naive CD4+ T cells sorted from blood. Subset of the sample: CD45RA+ positively selected. The receptors stem from a man aged 25-40 years in good health.

The V call is TRBV5-1, the J call TRBJ2-3, with D uncertain. The V end was cut by 1 base, the J end by 3 bases, with 9 bases between. Per the germline V gene, CDR1 is SGHRS and CDR2 is YFSETQ. The CDR3 is made up of 14 amino acids. CDR3 in amino acids: CASSLRVPTDTQYF. CDR3 in DNA: TGCGCCAGCAGCTTGCGGGTGCCAACAGATACGCAGTATTTT.

The V gene is TRBV19, the J gene TRBJ1-1; D is uncertain. The V end was cut by 2 bases, the J end by 7 bases, with 11 bases between. CDR3 length: 13 amino acids. The germline CDR1 and CDR2 sequences are LNHDA and SQIVND (reference sequence). The CDR3 sequence: CASSINRGGEAFF. The CDR3, as DNA: TGTGCCAGTAGTATAAACCGGGGTGGTGAAGCTTTCTTT.

The chain has TRBV11-2 and TRBJ2-7; D possibly corresponds to TRBD2 (6 bases). The ends were cut back, 3 bases at V and 6 bases at J, with 15 bases in the middle. CDR1 is SGHAT, CDR2 FQNNGV, per germline. The CDR3 contains 14 residues. For the CDR3, the DNA is TGTGCCAGCAGCTTGAGTGGGGGGATTGGCGAGCAGTACTTC. Translation gives CASSLSGGIGEQYF.

V is TRBV7-8 and J is TRBJ2-7; 13 nucleotides line up with TRBD2. J lost 3 bases, V lost 5 bases, and 4 bases had no gene match. Germline V gene data show CDR1 as SGHVS and CDR2 as FQNEAQ. This CDR3 is built from 15 residues. This CDR3 is CASSQGLAGVYEQYF. The CDR3 DNA sequence: TGTGCCAGCAGCCAAGGACTAGCGGGAGTCTACGAGCAGTACTTC.

This chain links TRBV5-1 with TRBJ2-2; D may be TRBD2 (6 bases). CDR3 length: 18 amino acids. V was pared by 2 bases and J by 3 bases, with 20 bases between. Germline CDR1 reads SGHRS; CDR2 reads YFSETQ. The CDR3, as DNA: TGCGCCAGCAGCTTTCCCCGAGTTGGGGGGATTGACACCGGGGAGCTGTTTTTT. Translated: CASSFPRVGGIDTGELFF.

The chain combines TRBV7-9 with TRBJ1-5; perhaps TRBD1 as D (5 bases). This CDR3 has 15 amino acids. Trimming took off 5 bases at V and 3 bases at J, with 14 bases between the two ends. Germline CDR1 is SEHNR and CDR2 is FQNEAQ (reference sequence). The CDR3 sequence: CASSLGEAANQPQHF. The CDR3, as DNA: TGTGCCAGCAGCCTGGGGGAGGCAGCCAATCAGCCCCAGCATTTT.

The gene calls are TRBV4-1 and TRBJ2-3, with 9 bases lining up with TRBD1. CDR1 is MGHRA and CDR2 is YSYEKL in the germline V gene. Unmatched junction bases numbered 5, after V lost 1 base and J lost 0 bases. The CDR3 is 17 amino acids. The CDR3 DNA reads as TGCGCCAGCAGCCAAGTTGGGACAGGGTCGAGCACAGATACGCAGTATTTT. It specifies CASSQVGTGSSTDTQYF.

This chain joins TRBV30 and TRBJ2-7; 7 nucleotides line up with TRBD1. CDR1 GTSNPN and CDR2 SVGIG come from the germline V gene (reference sequence). This CDR3 is built from 15 residues. Losses at the gene ends were 8 bases for V and 0 bases for J; bases not matched to a gene: 13. The CDR3 region is CAGARQGIFSYEQYF. The CDR3 DNA reads TGTGCCGGGGCCCGACAGGGCATATTCTCCTACGAGCAGTACTTC.

The chain couples TRBV18 to TRBJ2-3, with 7 bases lining up with TRBD2. The CDR3 runs to 14 residues. In germline, CDR1 is KGHSH, CDR2 LQKENI. Trimming cost V 9 bases and J 2 bases; bases outside gene matches: 8. The CDR3 DNA follows: TGTGCCAGTGCCAGCGGGGCCACCACAGATACGCAGTATTTT. Translation gives CASASGATTDTQYF.

This sequence joins TRBV7-9 and TRBJ2-2; perhaps TRBD2 as D (6 bases). In germline, CDR1 is SEHNR, CDR2 FQNEAQ (reference sequence). Trimming left V 5 bases short and J 3 bases short, with 16 bases between. This CDR3 spans 16 amino acids. The CDR3 coding sequence is TGTGCCAGCAGCGTACGGAGGGCGTTCGACACCGGGGAGCTGTTTTTT. It translates to CASSVRRAFDTGELFF.

The chain is built from TRBV5-4 and TRBJ2-7; 7 bases are a match to TRBD1. The CDR3 totals 15 residues. V lost 6 bases, J lost 2 bases, and 11 bases stayed unmatched. Germline CDR1 is SGHNT and CDR2 is YYREEE (reference sequence). The CDR3 region is CASTISGTDPYEQYF. In DNA form, the CDR3 reads TGTGCCAGCACCATATCCGGGACAGATCCCTACGAGCAGTACTTC.

This rearrangement joins TRBV5-5 to TRBJ2-1; 9 bases are a match to TRBD2. This CDR3 is 15 amino acids long. From germline, CDR1 is SGHKS and CDR2 YYEKEE (reference sequence). The ends lost 4 bases at V and 6 bases at J; junction bases unmatched: 8. For the CDR3, the DNA is TGTGCCAGCAGCAGGCGGACTAGCGCCTTCAATGAGCAGTTCTTC. This translates into CASSRRTSAFNEQFF.

The chain combines TRBV12-2 with TRBJ1-5; the D segment call TRBD1 is taken from the table without a DNA check. TRBV12-2 is designated a pseudogene. The CDR3 length is 19 residues. CDR3 region: CASRPNRTGGEVSNQPQHF. DNA of the CDR3: TGTGCAAGTCGCCCAAACAGGACAGGGGGCGAGGTTAGCAATCAGCCCCAGCATTTT.

This clone showed up just once. The chain combines TRBV19 with TRBJ2-3, with TRBD2 identical over 8 bases. Trimming cost V 3 bases and J 1 base; bases outside gene matches: 3. The CDR3 length is 15 residues. The germline V gene encodes CDR1 LNHDA and CDR2 SQIVND (reference sequence). CDR3 in DNA: TGTGCCAGTAGTATGGGACTAGTGGGCACAGATACGCAGTATTTT. Encoded protein: CASSMGLVGTDTQYF.

To note about this clone: Other nucleotide sequences in the sample specify the same CDR3. The chain is built from TRBV5-1 and TRBJ2-5; 8 bases agree with TRBD2. The V segment lost 2 bases and the J segment 2 bases; nucleotides outside the gene matches: 5. Germline V CDR1 and CDR2: SGHRS, YFSETQ. This CDR3 contains 15 residues. CDR3 DNA sequence: TGCGCCAGCAGCTTAGGACTAGCAGTACAAGAGACCCAGTACTTC. It specifies CASSLGLAVQETQYF.

The chain couples TRBV5-5 to TRBJ2-5, with D tentatively TRBD1 (5 bases). V was cut by 2 bases and J by 7 bases, with 18 bases left in between. The CDR3 extends over 15 amino acids. CDR1 SGHKS and CDR2 YYEKEE come from the germline V gene (reference sequence). CDR3 loop: CASSFTPTGAGTQYF. The CDR3 DNA sequence: TGTGCCAGCAGCTTTACCCCAACAGGAGCAGGGACCCAGTACTTC.

This chain joins TRBV5-4 and TRBJ2-7; tentatively, D is TRBD2 (5 bases). In germline, CDR1 is SGHNT, CDR2 YYREEE (reference sequence). The CDR3 length is 12 residues. V was cut by 5 bases and J by 3 bases, with 9 bases left in between. CDR3 nucleotide sequence: TGTGCCAGCAGTAGCGAACACTACGAGCAGTACTTC. Its translation is CASSSEHYEQYF.

The rearrangement uses TRBV28 and TRBJ1-4, with TRBD1 matching over 7 bases. J was trimmed by 5 bases and V by 5 bases; bases with no gene match: 8. The CDR3 extends over 15 amino acids. CDR1 is MDHEN and CDR2 is SYDVKM in the germline V gene. The CDR3 region has the DNA TGTGCCAGCAGTACCCCCATGGGACAGAATGAAAAACTGTTTTTT. It specifies CASSTPMGQNEKLFF.

V usage is TRBV12-5 and J usage is TRBJ2-1; 7 bases align to TRBD2. The V gene end was trimmed by 3 bases and the J gene end by 0 bases; junction bases not matched to a gene: 11. Per the germline V gene, CDR1 is LGHNT and CDR2 is FRNRAP. CDR3 size: 18 residues. The CDR3 region is CASGFYLSGGSSYNEQFF. Written as DNA, the CDR3 is TGTGCTAGTGGTTTTTATTTGAGCGGCGGGAGCTCCTACAATGAGCAGTTCTTC.

This clone was seen just once. V gene TRBV9 combines with J gene TRBJ2-2, with D uncertain. The V end was cut by 1 base, the J end by 2 bases, with 12 bases between. Per the germline V gene, CDR1 is SGDLS and CDR2 is YYNGEE. This CDR3 region has 16 residues. CDR3 nucleotides: TGTGCCAGCAGCGTAAGGCCGGCTATCAACACCGGGGAGCTGTTTTTT. This encodes CASSVRPAINTGELFF.

The chain uses TRBV11-3 and TRBJ1-1, with a tentative D call TRBD1 (5 bases). V was clipped by 3 bases and J by 4 bases, with 9 bases between them. This CDR3 has 13 amino acids. Looked up from germline, CDR1 is SGHNT and CDR2 is YENEEA. CDR3 amino acids: CASSLGTSTEAFF. The CDR3 region has the DNA TGTGCCAGCAGCTTGGGGACCTCCACTGAAGCTTTCTTT. Filled out from reference TRBV11-3 and TRBJ1-1, the complete variable domain reads EAGVVQSPRYKIIEKKQPVAFWCNPISGHNTLYWYLQNLGQGPELLIRYENEEAVDDSQLPKDRFSAERLKGVDSTLKIQPAELGDSAVYLCASSLGTSTEAFFGQGTRLTVV.

The V gene is TRBV28, the J gene TRBJ2-7, with TRBD1 matching over 7 bases. Germline V CDR1 and CDR2: MDHEN, SYDVKM. This CDR3 has 14 residues. Losses at the gene ends were 4 bases for V and 5 bases for J; bases not matched to a gene: 8. The CDR3 coding sequence is TGTGCCAGCAGTTCCAATAGGGGGCTCGACGAGCAGTACTTC. Protein product: CASSSNRGLDEQYF.